The T cell receptor (beta chain) described here comes from a study of molecular identifiers for immune sequencing clone quantification. In the study overall: RNA from approximately 20,000 or 98,000 naive CD8 cells was split five ways in replicates, with four sequenced.

As regards this clonotype: The limits of the CDR3 on the DNA are not certain, so only TCRdb's listed CDR3 is given.

TCRdb used MiXCR to reprocess the PCR reads, holding one entry per CDR3 protein. The sample shows some 590,000 distinct CDR3 sequences, roughly 25% of them seen only once. Termini included, the CDR3 measures 11 amino acids. From germline, CDR1 is DFQATT and CDR2 SNEGSKA (reference sequence). The TCR sequence derives from a human donor in good health. Some libraries in this study had Jurkat cell RNA spiked in. This rearrangement joins TRBV20-1 to TRBJ1-2. Material for sequencing was naive CD8+ T cells from blood, with Jurkat cell RNA spiked in. Subset specified: FACS-sorted CD8+CD4-CCR7+CD45RA+ naive T cells. Here the CDR3 reads CRGGGPYGCTF.